The present TCR beta chain was sequenced within a study of blood T cell repertoires in COVID-19. Looking at the study overall: The study drew acute and convalescent COVID-19 samples from the United States, Italy and Spain.

As handled by the study authors: Using reference gene primer amplification, nucleated cell counts were estimated. Clones were read by immunoSEQ multiplex PCR, and TCRdb kept only the in-frame ones, dropping some. V and J calls and clone size come straight from that table; D and trimming were deduced from the DNA. The data contain fewer than 200,000 clones, approximately 80% of them singletons. Deletions cut 3 bases from V and 0 bases from J, with 18 bases between. CDR3 length: 16 amino acids. CDR1 and CDR2 from the germline V gene are DFQATT and SNEGSKA (reference sequence). The clonotype comes from a woman older than 75 with acute or convalescent COVID-19. The material sequenced was peripheral blood. The chain is built from TRBV20-1 and TRBJ2-7; a weak D match, TRBD1 (6 bases). For the CDR3, the DNA is TGCAGTGCTAGTGATCGAGGGACATTGAGCTCCTACGAGCAGTACTTC. Its protein product is CSASDRGTLSSYEQYF.